This is a list of T cell receptor beta chains from one sample in a study of blood T cells in healthy people across ages. Each CDR3 protein gets one entry after TCRdb re-called the 5' RACE reads with MiXCR. The sample lists approximately 810,000 distinct CDR3 sequences; 25% to 30% were seen once. The sample consisted of blood. The receptors were sampled from an elderly woman in good health. Both conserved end residues are part of each CDR3. The order of the fields is V gene, D gene, J gene, clone size, CDR3 DNA, CDR3 protein. The D gene is left open where the match is weak. Clone sizes are given selectively: once, few, many, or a class where the clone is expanded.

TRBV5-4	NA	TRBJ2-7	NA	TGTGCCAGCAGCCTCGTCCCTGAGGGATACGAGCAGTACTTC	CASSLVPEGYEQYF
TRBV3-1	TRBD1	TRBJ2-5	NA	TGTGCCAGCAGCCGGGACAGGGGGAACCAAGAGACCCAGTACTTC	CASSRDRGNQETQYF
TRBV6-2/TRBV6-3	NA	TRBJ2-1	many	TGTGCCAGCAGTTACTCATCCGGGGCTCCCTACAATGAGCAGTTCTTC	CASSYSSGAPYNEQFF
TRBV6-5	TRBD1	TRBJ1-2	many	TGTGCCAGCAGTTACTCCGACAGGGGAGGCTACACCTTC	CASSYSDRGGYTF
TRBV6-5	NA	TRBJ2-3	many	TGTGCCAGCAGCCAGACGGGCTGGCGGGATACGCAGTATTTT	CASSQTGWRDTQYF
TRBV11-2	TRBD1	TRBJ1-6	NA	TGTGCCAGCAGCTTGTTTTCGGTCACTTACAGGGGTAAAGGGGGAAATTCACCCCTCCACTTT	CASSLFSVTYRGKGGNSPLHF
TRBV28	NA	TRBJ1-1	few	TGTGCCAGCAGCTCCGGGACACGTCCCACTGAAGCTTTCTTT	CASSSGTRPTEAFF
TRBV7-2	TRBD2	TRBJ2-3	few	TGTGCCAGCAGCCGCTATCTCCCGGGACTAAGAGAAAACGCAGATACGCAGTATTTT	CASSRYLPGLRENADTQYF
TRBV2	TRBD2	TRBJ2-3	many	TGTGCCAGCAAGGGTACTAGCGCGGATACGCAGTATTTT	CASKGTSADTQYF
TRBV27	TRBD2	TRBJ2-1	many	TGTGCCAGCACCCTATCGGCTAGCGGATACAATGAGCAGTTCTTC	CASTLSASGYNEQFF
TRBV5-1	TRBD2	TRBJ2-5	few	TGCGCCAGCAGCTCCGGGAGGACTAGCGGGGGGGAAGAGACCCAGTACTTC	CASSSGRTSGGEETQYF
TRBV6-5	TRBD1	TRBJ2-7	many	TGTGCCAGCAGTTACTCGGGCAGGGGGCTCGAGCAGTACTTC	CASSYSGRGLEQYF
TRBV11-2	NA	TRBJ2-7	many	TGTGCCAGCAGCTTAGTGGGGTACTCCTACGAGCAGTACTTC	CASSLVGYSYEQYF
TRBV7-2	NA	TRBJ1-6	many	TGTGCCAGCAGCTTATTGCCAGATTCACCCCTCCACTTT	CASSLLPDSPLHF
TRBV7-8	NA	TRBJ2-7	many	TGTGCCAGCAGCTCGTTTCGGGGGCTCGATAACGAGCAGTACTTC	CASSSFRGLDNEQYF
TRBV7-8	TRBD1	TRBJ1-5	few	TGTGCCAGCAGCCCTGGACAGGCCCCCCGGCCCCAGCATTTT	CASSPGQAPRPQHF
TRBV12-3/TRBV12-4	NA	TRBJ2-3	many	TGTGCCAGCAGTTACTACACAGATACGCAGTATTTT	CASSYYTDTQYF
TRBV6-6	NA	TRBJ1-4	NA	TGTGCCAGCAGTCTCGCTGCGGGGGTCACTAATGAAAAACTGTTTTTT	CASSLAAGVTNEKLFF
TRBV29-1	TRBD2	TRBJ2-1	many	TGCAGCGTTTCCCTAGCGGTGGAGGCCAATGAGCAGTTCTTC	CSVSLAVEANEQFF
TRBV18	NA	TRBJ2-3	NA	TGTGCCAGCTCACCCCGGCAGATTAGCACAGGTACGCAGTATTTT	CASSPRQISTGTQYF
TRBV3-1	TRBD1	TRBJ1-4	NA	TGTGCCAGCAGCCAAGCGGTCCGACAGGGCCATGAAAAACTGTTTTTT	CASSQAVRQGHEKLFF
TRBV20-1	NA	TRBJ1-1	few	TGCAGTGCTTTCCGAGGTACGGGGGGGCCTGAAGCTTTCTTT	CSAFRGTGGPEAFF
TRBV6-2/TRBV6-3	NA	TRBJ2-3	many	TGTGCCAGCAGTTACTCCCCCGCAGCCCGGGATACGCAGTATTTT	CASSYSPAARDTQYF
TRBV14	TRBD2	TRBJ2-3	NA	TGTGCCAGCAGCCAGGAACGGGGGGGCCTCGCAGATACGCGGTATTTT	CASSQERGGLADTRYF
TRBV2	NA	TRBJ1-2	few	TGTGCCAGCACCTGGGACGGCGCATCGAACTATGGCTACACCTTC	CASTWDGASNYGYTF
TRBV18	NA	TRBJ1-2	NA	TGTGCCAGCTCACCGCTTGAAGTCTCTAACTATGGCTACACCTTC	CASSPLEVSNYGYTF
TRBV27	NA	TRBJ2-7	many	TGTGCCAGCAGTGCCTCAGGGAACTACGAGCAGTACTTC	CASSASGNYEQYF
TRBV20-1	NA	TRBJ1-2	many	TGCAGTGCTAGAGATCAGACCAACTCCGGCTACACCTTC	CSARDQTNSGYTF
TRBV20-1	TRBD1	TRBJ1-6	few	TGCAGTGCTAGTGGAGGAGAGGGGGCCAGGATTCGTAATTCACCCCTCCACTTT	CSASGGEGARIRNSPLHF
TRBV10-3	NA	TRBJ1-5	NA	TGTGCCGTCAGTGAGTCGACCGGGGTCGTAGGTCAGCCCCAGCATTTT	CAVSESTGVVGQPQHF
TRBV4-2	NA	TRBJ1-4	many	TGTGCCAGCAGCGTCGGGGGTGCGCAGGAAAAACTGTTTTTT	CASSVGGAQEKLFF
TRBV6-2/TRBV6-3	TRBD1	TRBJ2-3	many	TGTGCCAGCAGGTCTCGGGGACAGCGTAGGGATACGCAGTATTTT	CASRSRGQRRDTQYF
TRBV6-2/TRBV6-3	TRBD1	TRBJ2-7	many	TGTGCCAGCACCTTATCGGACAGGGTACCCTACGAGCAGTACTTC	CASTLSDRVPYEQYF
TRBV4-1	NA	TRBJ2-7	NA	TGCGCCAGCAGCCAAGATTACCCGCGCGAGCAGTACTTC	CASSQDYPREQYF
TRBV20-1	TRBD1	TRBJ2-1	many	TGCAGTGCTAGAGGGGGGACAGAGACCTACCGCAATGAGCAGTTCTTC	CSARGGTETYRNEQFF
TRBV7-2	NA	TRBJ2-6	many	TGTGCCAGCAGCGGTCACTACATAGTCAACTCTGGGGCCAACGTCCTGACTTTC	CASSGHYIVNSGANVLTF
TRBV3-1	TRBD2	TRBJ2-1	NA	TGTGCCAGCAGCCTTTTCCCCCCTAGCGGGGGGAGGAATGAGCAGTTCTTC	CASSLFPPSGGRNEQFF
TRBV7-2	TRBD1	TRBJ1-2	many	TGTGCCAGCAGCAAGGGGGCTTATAACTATGGCTACACCTTC	CASSKGAYNYGYTF
TRBV6-6	NA	TRBJ1-2	many	TGTGCCAGCAGTTACTCGAGGCCAGGCTACACCTTC	CASSYSRPGYTF
TRBV4-1	NA	TRBJ2-1	NA	TGCGCCAGCGCCAACGGCGTTGGGCCATTTTCCTCCTACAATGAGCAGTTCTTC	CASANGVGPFSSYNEQFF
TRBV20-1	NA	TRBJ1-1	few	TGCAGTGCTAGAGAAGGGTCGGCGGGGAACACTGAAGCTTTCTTT	CSAREGSAGNTEAFF
TRBV20-1	NA	TRBJ1-6	many	TGCAGTGCCCCGGGGCGCGGCTCACCCCTCCACTTT	CSAPGRGSPLHF